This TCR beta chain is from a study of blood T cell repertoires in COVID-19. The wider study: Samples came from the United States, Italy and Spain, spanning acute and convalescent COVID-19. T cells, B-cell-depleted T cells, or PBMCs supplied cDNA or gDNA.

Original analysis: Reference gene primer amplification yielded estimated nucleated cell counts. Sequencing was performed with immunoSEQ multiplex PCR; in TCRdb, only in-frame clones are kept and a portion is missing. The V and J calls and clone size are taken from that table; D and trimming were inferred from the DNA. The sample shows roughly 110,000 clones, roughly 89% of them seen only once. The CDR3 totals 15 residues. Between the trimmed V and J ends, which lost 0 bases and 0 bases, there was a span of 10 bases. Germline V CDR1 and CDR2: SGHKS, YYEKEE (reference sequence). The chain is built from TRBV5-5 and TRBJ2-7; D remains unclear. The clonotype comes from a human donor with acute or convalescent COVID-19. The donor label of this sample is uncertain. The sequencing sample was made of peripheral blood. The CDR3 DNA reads TGTGCCAGCAGCTTGGCCGCCGGTGCCTCCTACGAGCAGTACTTC. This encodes CASSLAAGASYEQYF.